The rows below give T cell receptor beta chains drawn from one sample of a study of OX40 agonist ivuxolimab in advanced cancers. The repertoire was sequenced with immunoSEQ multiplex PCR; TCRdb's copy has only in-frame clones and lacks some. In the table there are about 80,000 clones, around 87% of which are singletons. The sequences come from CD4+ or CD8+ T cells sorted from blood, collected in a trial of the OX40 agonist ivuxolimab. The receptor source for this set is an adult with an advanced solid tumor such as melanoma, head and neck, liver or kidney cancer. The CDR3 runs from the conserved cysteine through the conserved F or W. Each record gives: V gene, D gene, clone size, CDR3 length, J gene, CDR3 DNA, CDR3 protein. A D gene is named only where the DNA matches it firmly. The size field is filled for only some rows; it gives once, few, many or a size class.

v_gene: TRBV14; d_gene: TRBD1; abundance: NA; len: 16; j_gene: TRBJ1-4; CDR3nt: TGTGCCAGCAGCCAACTGCCACAGGGGAAAGGGGAAAAACTGTTTTTT; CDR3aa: CASSQLPQGKGEKLFF
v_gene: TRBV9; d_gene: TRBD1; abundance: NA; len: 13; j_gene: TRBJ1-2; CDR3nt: TGTGCCAGCACCTTACAGGGGAGGCACGGCTACACCTTC; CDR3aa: CASTLQGRHGYTF
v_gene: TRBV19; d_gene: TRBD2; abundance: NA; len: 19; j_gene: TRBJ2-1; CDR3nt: TGTGCCAGTAGTCGAACCGGGACTAGTATGTTTTCCGCGGACAATGAGCAGTTCTTC; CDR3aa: CASSRTGTSMFSADNEQFF
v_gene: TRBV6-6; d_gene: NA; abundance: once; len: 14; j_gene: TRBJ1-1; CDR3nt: TGTGCCAGCAGTTCACCTGGCAGCAACACTGAAGCTTTCTTT; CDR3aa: CASSSPGSNTEAFF
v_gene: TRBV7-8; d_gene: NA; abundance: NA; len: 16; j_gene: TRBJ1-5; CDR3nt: TGTGCCAGCAGCTCCCACGGGCAGGGGCTGAGTCAGCCCCAGCATTTT; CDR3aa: CASSSHGQGLSQPQHF
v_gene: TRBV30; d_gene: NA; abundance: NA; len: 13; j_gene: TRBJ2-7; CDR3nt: TGTGCCCTGGATCTCGGGGTATCCTACGAGCAGTACTTC; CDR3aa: CALDLGVSYEQYF
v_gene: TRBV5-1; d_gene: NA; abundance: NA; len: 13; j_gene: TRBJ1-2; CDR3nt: TGCGCCAGCAGCCCACTCGGCACGAACGGCTACACCTTC; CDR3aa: CASSPLGTNGYTF
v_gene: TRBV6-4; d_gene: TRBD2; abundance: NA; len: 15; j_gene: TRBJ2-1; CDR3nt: TGTGCCAGCAGTGTAATAAGCGGGAGAATTTATGAGCAGTTCTTC; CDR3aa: CASSVISGRIYEQFF
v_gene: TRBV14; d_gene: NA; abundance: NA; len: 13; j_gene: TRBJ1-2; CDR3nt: TGTGCCAGCAGCCAAGGACGGCTATATGGCTACACCTTC; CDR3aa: CASSQGRLYGYTF
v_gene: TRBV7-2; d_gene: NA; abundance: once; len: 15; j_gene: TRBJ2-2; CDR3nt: TGTGCCAGCAGCTTAGACTCTTTGAGGGGCGGGGAGCTGTTTTTT; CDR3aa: CASSLDSLRGGELFF
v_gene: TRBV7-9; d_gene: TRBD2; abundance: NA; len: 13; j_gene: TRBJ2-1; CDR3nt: TGTGCCAGCAGCTCACGACTAGCTGGTGAGCAGTTCTTC; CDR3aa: CASSSRLAGEQFF
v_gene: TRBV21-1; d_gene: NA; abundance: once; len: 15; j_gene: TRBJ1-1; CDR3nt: TGTGCCAGCAGCAAAGCGCGGGACAAGAACACTGAAGCTTTCTTT; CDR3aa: CASSKARDKNTEAFF
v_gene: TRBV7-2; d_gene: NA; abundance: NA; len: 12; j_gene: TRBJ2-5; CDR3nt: TGTGCCAGCAGCTCGCGGTGGGGGACCCAGTACTTC; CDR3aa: CASSSRWGTQYF
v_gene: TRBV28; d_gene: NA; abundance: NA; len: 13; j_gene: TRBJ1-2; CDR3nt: TGTGCCAGCAGTTCTCTCCCGGGATATTTGAGAGACTTC; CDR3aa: CASSSLPGYLRDF
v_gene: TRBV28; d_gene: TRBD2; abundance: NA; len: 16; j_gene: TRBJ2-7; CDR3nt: TGTGCCAGCAGTTCCCCGGGGGGGGGCAGGACCTACGAGCAGTACTTC; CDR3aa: CASSSPGGGRTYEQYF
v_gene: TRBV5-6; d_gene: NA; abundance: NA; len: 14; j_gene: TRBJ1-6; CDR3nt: TGTGCCAGCAGCTTGGTGGCGGATAATTCACCCCTCCACTTT; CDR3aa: CASSLVADNSPLHF
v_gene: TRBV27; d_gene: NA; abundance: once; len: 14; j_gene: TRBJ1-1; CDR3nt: TGTGCCAGCAGTACCTGGGTCCATGACACTGAAGCTTTCTTT; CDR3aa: CASSTWVHDTEAFF